The TCR beta chain described here comes from a study of blood T cell repertoires in COVID-19. Looking at the study overall: The study drew acute and convalescent COVID-19 samples from the United States, Italy and Spain.

The V and J ends lost 0 bases and 0 bases, in that order; junction bases with no gene match: 7. The CDR3 length is 18 residues. CDR1 is MGHRA, CDR2 YSYEKL, per germline. Libraries were prepared by immunoSEQ multiplex PCR; TCRdb keeps only in-frame clonotypes and omits some of them. The data contain over 400,000 clones, about nine tenths of them singletons. Source material: PBMCs or T cells enriched from blood (not recorded which). This TCR was recovered from a woman aged 55-70 years who had recovered from COVID-19. The chain joins TRBV4-1 to TRBJ2-3, with 9 bases aligning to TRBD2. CDR3 sequence: CASSQDGLAGPSTDTQYF. The CDR3, as DNA: TGCGCCAGCAGCCAAGATGGCCTAGCGGGGCCGAGCACAGATACGCAGTATTTT.